The 23 T cell receptor beta chains presented below share a single source sample, sequenced in a study of molecular identifiers for immune sequencing clone quantification. TCRdb redid the calling of the PCR reads with MiXCR, one entry per CDR3 protein. Of over 550,000 distinct CDR3 sequences listed, about 25% are singletons. The sequenced material came from naive CD8+ T cells from blood, with Jurkat cell RNA spiked in. Subset defined: FACS-sorted CD8+CD4-CCR7+CD45RA+ naive T cells. The receptors stem from a human donor in good health. Some libraries in this study had Jurkat cell RNA spiked in.

This clonotype was seen once. A much larger clone differs by one base, so this may be a read error. The rearrangement links TRBV12-3 or TRBV12-4 to TRBJ2-7; D uncertain. Trimming took off 5 bases at V and 1 base at J, with 21 bases between the two ends. The CDR3 runs 17 residues. The CDR3 protein is CASSPSRGDISSYEQYF. As DNA, the CDR3 is TGTGCCAGCAGTCCCTCGCGTGGGGATATAAGTTCCTACGAGCAGTACTTC.

This clonotype was counted a few times. The genes are TRBV11-2 and TRBJ2-1, with 9 bases identical to TRBD2. The CDR3 loop spans 15 amino acids. V shed 2 bases, J shed 5 bases, and the junction held 4 bases outside the gene matches. Per germline, CDR1 SGHAT and CDR2 FQNNGV. CDR3 nucleotides: TGTGCCAGCAGCTTAACCGCTAGCGGGGACAATGAGCAGTTCTTC. This encodes CASSLTASGDNEQFF.

This clonotype was observed a handful of times. The chain is built from TRBV30 and TRBJ2-2; D perhaps matches TRBD2 (6 bases). V shed 7 bases and J shed 2 bases, with 14 bases lying between them. The CDR3 runs to 14 residues. In germline, CDR1 is GTSNPN, CDR2 SVGIG (reference sequence). CDR3 loop: CASQPGGNTGELFF. DNA of the CDR3: TGTGCCTCCCAACCCGGGGGAAACACCGGGGAGCTGTTTTTT.

This clonotype was detected only a few times. V gene TRBV27 combines with J gene TRBJ1-2, with 9 bases fitting TRBD1. V was pared by 7 bases and J by 6 bases, with 12 bases of the junction left unmatched. This CDR3 has 15 amino acids. From germline, CDR1 is MNHEY and CDR2 SMNVEV (reference sequence). CDR3 nucleotide sequence: TGTGCCAGCATCCCCCTTACAGGGGGCTTGAATGGCTACACCTTC. This codes for CASIPLTGGLNGYTF.

The chain carries TRBV30 and TRBJ1-1; tentatively, D is TRBD1 (5 bases). The CDR3 extends over 14 amino acids. V was pared by 1 base and J by 1 base, with 10 bases between. Germline values: CDR1 GTSNPN, CDR2 SVGIG (reference sequence). The CDR3 region has the DNA TGTGCCTGGAGTGGGGGCGTGCGGAACACTGAAGCTTTCTTT. Translation: CAWSGGVRNTEAFF.

The chain employs TRBV14 and TRBJ1-6, with D unresolved. The CDR3 length is 16 residues. Between the trimmed V and J ends, which lost 0 bases and 2 bases, there was a span of 8 bases. Germline CDR1 reads SGHDN; CDR2 reads FVKESK. The CDR3, as DNA: TGTGCCAGCAGCCAAGAAGAACAAACCTATAATTCACCCCTCCACTTT. This translates into CASSQEEQTYNSPLHF.

About this clonotype: Just one base apart from a much larger clone, this may be a read error. The J gene is TRBJ1-5, the V gene TRBV27; D is possibly TRBD1 (5 bases). CDR3 length equals 14 residues. Germline-derived CDR1 and CDR2 are MNHEY and SMNVEV (reference sequence). The CDR3 region is CASSLLMGDQPKHF. The CDR3 region has the DNA TGTGCCAGCAGTTTATTGATGGGGGATCAGCCCAAGCATTTT.

Of note for this clonotype: A much larger clone differs by one base, so this may be a read error. V usage is TRBV7-9 and J usage is TRBJ2-3, with 12 bases fitting TRBD2. CDR1 SEHNR and CDR2 FQNEAQ come from the germline V gene (reference sequence). The CDR3 covers 18 residues. CDR3 in amino acids: CASSTTLTSGSSTGTQYF. CDR3 DNA sequence: TGTGCCAGCAGCACCACCTTGACTAGCGGGAGTAGCACAGGTACGCAGTATTTT. The full variable domain, in which reference TRBV7-9 and TRBJ2-3 provide the parts outside the CDR3, is DTGVSQNPRHKITKRGQNVTFRCDPISEHNRLYWYRQTLGQGPEFLTYFQNEAQLEKSRLLSDRFSAERPKGSFSTLEIQRTEQGDSAMYLCASSTTLTSGSSTGTQYFGPGTRLTVL.

The table lists this clonotype with a few counts. V and J are TRBV11-2 and TRBJ1-6; D is unresolved. CDR1 is SGHAT, CDR2 FQNNGV, per germline. The ends were cut back, 3 bases at V and 6 bases at J, with 12 bases in the middle. The CDR3 has 15 residues. The CDR3 DNA sequence: TGTGCCAGCAGCTTCCGTGGTATGGGTAATTCACCCCTCCACTTT. This gives the protein CASSFRGMGNSPLHF.

This clonotype showed up just a few times. The chain joins TRBV6-5 to TRBJ2-3; no reliable D call. CDR1 MNHEY and CDR2 SVGAGI come from the germline V gene. Trimming took 0 bases from V and 0 from J, leaving 22 bases between them. The CDR3 sequence is 20 residues long. The CDR3 here is CASSYSIQDHHQPSTDTQYF. The CDR3 coding sequence is TGTGCCAGCAGTTACTCGATTCAGGACCACCATCAACCTAGCACAGATACGCAGTATTTT.

V is TRBV3-1 and J is TRBJ2-7; D is perhaps TRBD2 (6 bases). Trimming took 5 bases from V and 0 from J, leaving 17 bases between them. The CDR3 sequence is 16 residues long. Germline CDR1 is LGHDT and CDR2 is YNNKEL (reference sequence). The CDR3 bases are TGTGCCAGCAGCTCCCTTGGGGACTTGAGCTCCTACGAGCAGTACTTC. Amino acids: CASSSLGDLSSYEQYF.

This clonotype has just a few counts. The rearrangement joins TRBV20-1 to TRBJ1-1; 7 positions agree with TRBD1. This CDR3 has 14 amino acids. V dropped 3 bases and J dropped 4; count of bases not matched to a gene: 8. Germline values: CDR1 DFQATT, CDR2 SNEGSKA (reference sequence). The CDR3 region is CSAREDRSPTEAFF. The CDR3 nucleotides are TGCAGTGCTAGGGAGGACAGGTCCCCCACTGAAGCTTTCTTT.

This clonotype has a handful of counts. The DNA of the CDR3 is TGTGCCAGCAGCGTCGGCGGGAGAGGAGAGACCCAGTACTTC. Amino acid sequence: CASSVGGRGETQYF. The chain links TRBV9 to TRBJ2-5; 7 nucleotides align to TRBD2. Germline V CDR1 and CDR2: SGDLS, YYNGEE. The V gene end was trimmed by 2 bases and the J gene end by 4 bases; junction bases not matched to a gene: 5. CDR3 length: 14 residues. The whole variable domain, remainder taken from reference TRBV9 and TRBJ2-5, is DSGVTQTPKHLITATGQRVTLRCSPRSGDLSVYWYQQSLDQGLQFLIQYYNGEERAKGNILERFSAQQFPDLHSELNLSSLELGDSALYFCASSVGGRGETQYFGPGTRLLVL.

This clonotype was observed a handful of times. This could be a read error, since a much larger clone is one nucleotide away. The chain recombines TRBV5-6 with TRBJ1-1; no firm D call. The germline V gene encodes CDR1 SGHDT and CDR2 YYEEEE. The CDR3 has 18 residues. The CDR3 sequence is CASSFQSSFDSIGTEASF. The CDR3 coding sequence is TGTGCCAGCAGCTTCCAATCGAGTTTTGACTCGATTGGCACTGAAGCTTCCTTT.

This clonotype was detected many times. The gene calls are TRBV7-9 and TRBJ2-3, with 8 bases that match TRBD2. V was pared by 5 bases and J by 2 bases, with 6 bases of the junction left unmatched. Looked up from germline, CDR1 is SEHNR and CDR2 is FQNEAQ (reference sequence). The CDR3 extends over 15 amino acids. The CDR3 nucleotides read TGTGCCAGCAGCCAACTAGCGGACGTCACAGATACGCAGTATTTT. This codes for CASSQLADVTDTQYF.

This clonotype was recorded a few times. The chain combines TRBV5-6 with TRBJ1-3, with D possibly TRBD1 on 6 matching bases. The CDR3 extends over 14 amino acids. Germline V gene lookup returns CDR1 SGHDT and CDR2 YYEEEE. The V and J ends lost 2 bases and 2 bases respectively, with 8 bases between them. The CDR3 sequence is CASSFPGAGNTIYF. CDR3 bases: TGTGCCAGCAGCTTCCCAGGGGCTGGAAACACCATATATTTT.

The genes are TRBV27 and TRBJ1-2; a weak D match, TRBD1 (5 bases). The CDR3 extends over 13 amino acids. Germline CDR1 and CDR2: MNHEY and SMNVEV (reference sequence). V lost 8 bases to trimming and J lost 2 bases, with 12 bases between them. The CDR3 is CASRPGPNYGYTF. The CDR3 region has the DNA TGTGCCAGCCGCCCGGGACCCAACTATGGCTACACCTTC.

This clonotype was counted a few times. The chain joins TRBV11-2 to TRBJ2-5; 8 bases fit TRBD2. The CDR3 spans 14 residues. Unmatched junction bases numbered 4, after V lost 4 bases and J lost 3 bases. CDR1 is SGHAT and CDR2 is FQNNGV in the germline V gene. CDR3 amino acids: CASSSGGNEETQYF. The DNA for the CDR3 is TGTGCCAGCAGCTCGGGGGGGAACGAAGAGACCCAGTACTTC.

Of note for this clonotype: Without the conserved terminal phenylalanine or tryptophan, this CDR3 likely stems from a read error. The V and J genes are TRBV5-1 and TRBJ1-4; D remains ambiguous. The CDR3 extends over 16 amino acids. Germline assignment: CDR1 SGHRS and CDR2 YFSETQ. V lost 1 base and J lost 0, with 10 bases in between. CDR3 in DNA: TGCGCCAGCAGCTTGTATTGGGTTGCAACTAATGAAAAACTGTTTTCT. This codes for CASSLYWVATNEKLFS.

Notes on this clonotype: This may come from a read error, since a much larger clone is one base off. The rearrangement links TRBV27 to TRBJ2-3; possibly TRBD2 for D (6 bases). Germline V gene data show CDR1 as MNHEY and CDR2 as SMNVEV (reference sequence). V was trimmed by 5 bases and J by 0 bases, leaving 15 bases between them. The CDR3 loop spans 16 amino acids. CDR3 region: CASSPGTSYSTDTQYF. CDR3 bases: TGTGCCAGCAGTCCAGGGACTTCCTACAGCACAGATACGCAGTATTTT.

This clonotype was detected a few times. The V gene is TRBV10-3, the J gene TRBJ2-3, with D hard to call. V was clipped by 10 bases and J by 4 bases, with 18 bases between them. The CDR3 is made up of 14 amino acids. The germline V gene has CDR1 ENHRY and CDR2 SYGVKD. DNA of the CDR3: TGTGCCACCGCGGCACCTAGTAGTGCAGATACGCAGTATTTT. This encodes CATAAPSSADTQYF.

This clonotype was seen ten or more times. The chain uses TRBV9 and TRBJ2-7; 9 bases are a match to TRBD2. The CDR3 sequence is 15 residues long. Germline V lookup: CDR1 SGDLS, CDR2 YYNGEE. V lost 3 bases to trimming and J lost 4 bases; unmatched junction nucleotides: 8. CDR3 DNA: TGTGCCAGCAGCGGTCCGACTAGCGGAGTTTACGAGCAGTACTTC. This encodes CASSGPTSGVYEQYF.

This clonotype was seen a handful of times. Relative to the germline gene, one junction end is altered; a read error may explain this. The chain joins TRBV7-9 to TRBJ2-7; the D is unclear. Germline V CDR1 and CDR2: SEHNR, FQNEAQ (reference sequence). This CDR3 is built from 12 residues. The CDR3 loop is CASSSYDGAWDF. CDR3 nucleotide sequence: TGTGCCAGCAGCTCCTATGACGGTGCTTGGGACTTC.